Here is one T cell receptor beta chain with its context. Antigen unknown. This specimen comes from a study of tissue T cells after allogeneic stem cell transplantation. On the study more broadly: Samples with visible lymphocytes on H&E were prioritized for sequencing. Study-level results: Motif-based clustering found tissue-specific repertoire signatures shared across patients, though few clones were shared. Anatomically similar tissues had similar TCR repertoires within each patient.

In germline, CDR1 is SGHKS, CDR2 YYEKEE (reference sequence). The CDR3 runs to 14 residues. Trimming took off 2 bases at V and 5 bases at J, with 13 bases between the two ends. Clones were sequenced by immunoSEQ multiplex PCR, and TCRdb holds only the in-frame ones, with some missing. The sample has several thousand clones, around three fifths seen once. The sequencing here drew on tissue from the jejunum, taken at autopsy. This sequence joins TRBV5-5 and TRBJ1-1; tentative D call: TRBD1 (5 bases). The source is a female donor older than 55 with lung cancer. The CDR3 region is CASSFPGRMTEAFF. The DNA of the CDR3 is TGTGCCAGCAGCTTTCCGGGACGGATGACTGAAGCTTTCTTT. The full variable domain, completed using reference TRBV5-5 and TRBJ1-1, is DAGVTQSPTHLIKTRGQQVTLRCSPISGHKSVSWYQQVLGQGPQFIFQYYEKEERGRGNFPDRFSARQFPNYSSELNVNALLLGDSALYLCASSFPGRMTEAFFGQGTRLTVV.